Listed below are T cell receptor beta chains from one sample, sequenced in a study of post-analysis software for immune sequencing data. MiXCR was run by TCRdb on the PCR reads, yielding one entry per CDR3 protein. The sample includes around 710,000 distinct CDR3 sequences, approximately 44% of them seen just once. Sequenced: blood. These receptors originate from a girl aged 10 to 17 with multiple sclerosis. The CDR3 runs from the conserved cysteine through the conserved F or W. The order of the fields is V gene, clone size, D gene, CDR3 length, J gene, CDR3 protein, CDR3 DNA. The D gene is left open where the match is weak. Some rows have no size entry. The others give once, few or many, or a class for an expanded clone.

V gene: TRBV20-1
clone size: NA
D gene: TRBD1
CDR3 length: 14
J gene: TRBJ2-5
CDR3 protein: CSARAVQGVETQYF
CDR3 DNA: TGCAGTGCTAGAGCTGTTCAGGGGGTTGAGACCCAGTACTTC

V gene: TRBV7-6
clone size: once
D gene: NA
CDR3 length: 15
J gene: TRBJ2-5
CDR3 protein: CASSLAYRGGETQYF
CDR3 DNA: TGTGCCAGCAGCTTAGCATACCGGGGTGGCGAGACCCAGTACTTC

V gene: TRBV12-3/TRBV12-4
clone size: NA
D gene: TRBD1
CDR3 length: 16
J gene: TRBJ2-5
CDR3 protein: CASSKTTGEEGETQYF
CDR3 DNA: TGTGCCAGCAGTAAAACGACAGGGGAAGAAGGAGAGACCCAGTACTTC

V gene: TRBV7-2
clone size: many
D gene: TRBD2
CDR3 length: 15
J gene: TRBJ2-1
CDR3 protein: CASSKLAGGYNEQFF
CDR3 DNA: TGTGCCAGCAGCAAACTAGCGGGAGGGTACAATGAGCAGTTCTTC

V gene: TRBV5-4
clone size: NA
D gene: TRBD2
CDR3 length: 15
J gene: TRBJ2-5
CDR3 protein: CASSRTSGAQETQYF
CDR3 DNA: TGTGCCAGCAGCCGGACTAGCGGGGCCCAAGAGACCCAGTACTTC

V gene: TRBV15
clone size: few
D gene: TRBD2
CDR3 length: 15
J gene: TRBJ2-5
CDR3 protein: CATSSSTSGRKTQYF
CDR3 DNA: TGTGCCACCAGCAGCTCGACTAGCGGGAGGAAAACCCAGTACTTC

V gene: TRBV11-3
clone size: NA
D gene: NA
CDR3 length: 13
J gene: TRBJ1-1
CDR3 protein: CASSREPWTLAFF
CDR3 DNA: TGTGCCAGCAGCCGTGAACCCTGGACTCTGGCTTTCTTT

V gene: TRBV7-9
clone size: few
D gene: TRBD2
CDR3 length: 15
J gene: TRBJ2-3
CDR3 protein: CASSPRGSGTDTQYF
CDR3 DNA: TGTGCCAGCAGCCCCCGGGGTAGCGGGACAGATACGCAGTATTTT

V gene: TRBV4-1
clone size: NA
D gene: NA
CDR3 length: 14
J gene: TRBJ2-4
CDR3 protein: CASSSTLAENIQYF
CDR3 DNA: TGCGCCAGCAGCAGTACCTTAGCGGAAAACATTCAGTACTTC

V gene: TRBV20-1
clone size: NA
D gene: NA
CDR3 length: 13
J gene: TRBJ2-7
CDR3 protein: CSAREQSSYEQYF
CDR3 DNA: TGCAGTGCTAGAGAACAGAGCTCCTACGAGCAGTACTTC

V gene: TRBV30
clone size: few
D gene: NA
CDR3 length: 14
J gene: TRBJ1-1
CDR3 protein: CAWSVRLPGGEAFF
CDR3 DNA: TGTGCCTGGAGTGTACGCCTCCCTGGCGGTGAAGCTTTCTTT

V gene: TRBV7-3
clone size: NA
D gene: TRBD2
CDR3 length: 15
J gene: TRBJ2-5
CDR3 protein: CASSLESGRPETQYF
CDR3 DNA: TGTGCCAGCAGCTTAGAGAGCGGGAGGCCAGAGACCCAGTACTTC

V gene: TRBV20-1
clone size: few
D gene: NA
CDR3 length: 14
J gene: TRBJ2-1
CDR3 protein: CSARHVSGHAEQFF
CDR3 DNA: TGCAGTGCTAGACACGTCAGCGGGCACGCTGAGCAGTTCTTC

V gene: TRBV20-1
clone size: few
D gene: NA
CDR3 length: 11
J gene: TRBJ2-1
CDR3 protein: CSAITRDEQFF
CDR3 DNA: TGCAGTGCTATTACTAGGGATGAGCAGTTCTTC

V gene: TRBV7-3
clone size: NA
D gene: TRBD2
CDR3 length: 15
J gene: TRBJ2-1
CDR3 protein: CASSLRVAGSNEQFF
CDR3 DNA: TGTGCCAGCAGCTTACGGGTAGCGGGGAGCAATGAGCAGTTCTTC

V gene: TRBV10-3
clone size: NA
D gene: NA
CDR3 length: 14
J gene: TRBJ1-2
CDR3 protein: CAIGPGITNYGYTF
CDR3 DNA: TGTGCCATCGGACCAGGAATCACTAACTATGGCTACACCTTC

V gene: TRBV5-1
clone size: NA
D gene: NA
CDR3 length: 13
J gene: TRBJ1-5
CDR3 protein: CASSLGSGGTQHF
CDR3 DNA: TGCGCCAGCAGCTTGGGGTCGGGGGGGACCCAGCATTTT

V gene: TRBV29-1
clone size: few
D gene: NA
CDR3 length: 15
J gene: TRBJ2-1
CDR3 protein: CSVEGGAGHRNEQFF
CDR3 DNA: TGCAGCGTTGAGGGGGGGGCAGGGCATCGCAATGAGCAGTTCTTC

V gene: TRBV10-3
clone size: NA
D gene: TRBD1
CDR3 length: 15
J gene: TRBJ2-1
CDR3 protein: CAIRSQGDQNNEQFF
CDR3 DNA: TGTGCCATCAGATCCCAGGGGGACCAGAACAATGAGCAGTTCTTC

V gene: TRBV9
clone size: few
D gene: NA
CDR3 length: 16
J gene: TRBJ2-3
CDR3 protein: CASSVVGGPRTDTQYF
CDR3 DNA: TGTGCCAGCAGCGTAGTAGGCGGGCCTCGCACAGATACGCAGTATTTT

V gene: TRBV5-1
clone size: NA
D gene: NA
CDR3 length: 14
J gene: TRBJ2-7
CDR3 protein: CASKSGTSTYEQYF
CDR3 DNA: TGCGCCAGCAAAAGTGGGACCTCCACCTACGAGCAGTACTTC

V gene: TRBV29-1
clone size: NA
D gene: NA
CDR3 length: 14
J gene: TRBJ1-2
CDR3 protein: CSVMDKGISYGYTF
CDR3 DNA: TGCAGCGTTATGGACAAGGGCATAAGCTATGGCTACACCTTC

V gene: TRBV29-1
clone size: NA
D gene: TRBD1
CDR3 length: 15
J gene: TRBJ1-1
CDR3 protein: CSVGGRGTGNTEAFF
CDR3 DNA: TGCAGCGTTGGGGGCAGGGGGACGGGGAACACTGAAGCTTTCTTT

V gene: TRBV6-1
clone size: NA
D gene: TRBD1
CDR3 length: 18
J gene: TRBJ1-2
CDR3 protein: CASSEAATGTAANYGYTF
CDR3 DNA: TGTGCCAGCAGTGAAGCCGCCACCGGGACAGCAGCTAACTATGGCTACACCTTC

V gene: TRBV29-1
clone size: few
D gene: NA
CDR3 length: 12
J gene: TRBJ2-7
CDR3 protein: CSVEGGAYEQYF
CDR3 DNA: TGCAGCGTTGAAGGGGGGGCCTACGAGCAGTACTTC

V gene: TRBV29-1
clone size: NA
D gene: TRBD1
CDR3 length: 12
J gene: TRBJ1-1
CDR3 protein: CSAQGPNTEAFF
CDR3 DNA: TGCAGCGCACAGGGGCCGAACACTGAAGCTTTCTTT

V gene: TRBV6-1
clone size: NA
D gene: NA
CDR3 length: 14
J gene: TRBJ2-5
CDR3 protein: CASSEWPGVETQYF
CDR3 DNA: TGTGCCAGCAGTGAATGGCCGGGCGTGGAGACCCAGTACTTC

V gene: TRBV13
clone size: NA
D gene: NA
CDR3 length: 17
J gene: TRBJ2-5
CDR3 protein: CASSLGSHGRVGETQYF
CDR3 DNA: TGTGCCAGCAGCTTAGGATCACATGGAAGGGTGGGGGAGACCCAGTACTTC

V gene: TRBV20-1
clone size: once
D gene: TRBD2
CDR3 length: 19
J gene: TRBJ2-7
CDR3 protein: CSARDLRLEFSGSMNEQYF
CDR3 DNA: TGCAGTGCTAGAGATTTAAGGCTCGAGTTTAGCGGGAGTATGAACGAGCAGTACTTC

V gene: TRBV7-3
clone size: NA
D gene: TRBD2
CDR3 length: 16
J gene: TRBJ2-1
CDR3 protein: CASSSRIAGSYNEQFF
CDR3 DNA: TGTGCCAGCAGCTCCAGGATAGCGGGGTCCTACAATGAGCAGTTCTTC

V gene: TRBV10-3
clone size: NA
D gene: NA
CDR3 length: 12
J gene: TRBJ2-7
CDR3 protein: CAIRGDSTEQYF
CDR3 DNA: TGTGCCATCAGGGGGGACTCTACCGAGCAGTACTTC

V gene: TRBV20-1
clone size: few
D gene: TRBD2
CDR3 length: 15
J gene: TRBJ2-3
CDR3 protein: CSARDWGLAGDTQYF
CDR3 DNA: TGCAGTGCTAGAGATTGGGGACTAGCGGGAGATACGCAGTATTTT

V gene: TRBV29-1
clone size: few
D gene: NA
CDR3 length: 11
J gene: TRBJ1-2
CDR3 protein: CSVDSAARYTF
CDR3 DNA: TGCAGCGTTGATAGCGCAGCCCGGTACACCTTC

V gene: TRBV20-1
clone size: NA
D gene: TRBD2
CDR3 length: 17
J gene: TRBJ2-1
CDR3 protein: CSVPGLAGGYSYNEQFF
CDR3 DNA: TGCAGTGTCCCGGGACTAGCGGGAGGTTACTCCTACAATGAGCAGTTCTTC

V gene: TRBV5-1
clone size: NA
D gene: NA
CDR3 length: 15
J gene: TRBJ2-7
CDR3 protein: CASSLGQGEYYEQYF
CDR3 DNA: TGCGCCAGCAGCTTGGGCCAGGGAGAATACTACGAGCAGTACTTC

V gene: TRBV30
clone size: few
D gene: NA
CDR3 length: 13
J gene: TRBJ1-2
CDR3 protein: CAWMGGSDYGYTF
CDR3 DNA: TGTGCCTGGATGGGCGGGTCGGACTATGGCTACACCTTC

V gene: TRBV13
clone size: few
D gene: NA
CDR3 length: 12
J gene: TRBJ1-2
CDR3 protein: CASSRSAYGYTF
CDR3 DNA: TGTGCCAGCAGCCGCAGCGCCTATGGCTACACCTTC

V gene: TRBV20-1
clone size: NA
D gene: NA
CDR3 length: 13
J gene: TRBJ2-7
CDR3 protein: CSARDTMGYEQYF
CDR3 DNA: TGCAGTGCTAGAGATACGATGGGCTACGAGCAGTACTTC

V gene: TRBV4-1
clone size: few
D gene: NA
CDR3 length: 12
J gene: TRBJ1-4
CDR3 protein: CASSQDWEKLFF
CDR3 DNA: TGCGCCAGCAGCCAAGATTGGGAAAAACTGTTTTTT

V gene: TRBV5-6
clone size: few
D gene: NA
CDR3 length: 13
J gene: TRBJ2-7
CDR3 protein: CASSAAIRDEQYF
CDR3 DNA: TGTGCCAGCAGCGCGGCGATCAGGGACGAGCAGTACTTC

V gene: TRBV20-1
clone size: few
D gene: NA
CDR3 length: 16
J gene: TRBJ1-2
CDR3 protein: CSARDEARGNLLGYTF
CDR3 DNA: TGCAGTGCTAGAGATGAGGCCCGGGGAAATTTATTAGGCTACACCTTC